This TCR beta chain was recovered during a study of blood T cell repertoires in COVID-19. Across the whole study: Sites in the United States, Italy and Spain provided acute and convalescent COVID-19 samples. Sources were T cells, B-cell-depleted T cells, or PBMCs; the material itself was cDNA or gDNA.

Generated by immunoSEQ multiplex PCR, the TCRdb table keeps only in-frame clones and is missing some. The sample yields roughly 93,000 clones, 81% seen once. Trimming took off 2 bases at V and 8 bases at J, with 34 bases between the two ends. Germline V gives CDR1 MNHEY, CDR2 SVGEGT. This CDR3 region has 21 residues. The specimen sequenced was peripheral blood. The gene calls are TRBV6-2 or TRBV6-3 and TRBJ2-1; D possibly uses TRBD1 or TRBD2 (10 bases each). The TCR originated in a woman older than 75 with acute or convalescent COVID-19. The CDR3 reads CASSYPSWTGGVSGGFDEQFF. The CDR3 nucleotides read TGTGCCAGCAGTTACCCAAGCTGGACAGGGGGAGTTAGCGGGGGGTTCGATGAGCAGTTCTTC.